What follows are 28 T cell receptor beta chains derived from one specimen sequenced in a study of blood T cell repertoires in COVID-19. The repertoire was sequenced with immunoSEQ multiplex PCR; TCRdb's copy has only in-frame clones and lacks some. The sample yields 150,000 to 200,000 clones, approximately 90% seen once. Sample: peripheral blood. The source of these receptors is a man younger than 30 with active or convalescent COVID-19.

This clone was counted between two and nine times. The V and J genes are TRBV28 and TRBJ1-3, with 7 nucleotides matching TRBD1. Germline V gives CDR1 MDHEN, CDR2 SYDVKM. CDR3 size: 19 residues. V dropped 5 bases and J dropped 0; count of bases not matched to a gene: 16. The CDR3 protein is CASSGAGGAGPLSGNTIYF. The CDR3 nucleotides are TGTGCCAGCAGTGGTGCAGGGGGTGCGGGACCCCTCTCTGGAAACACCATATATTTT.

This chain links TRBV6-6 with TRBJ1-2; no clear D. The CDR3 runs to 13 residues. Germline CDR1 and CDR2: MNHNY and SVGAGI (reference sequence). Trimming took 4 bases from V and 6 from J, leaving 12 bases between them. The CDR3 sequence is CASSLLSSHGYTF. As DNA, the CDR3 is TGTGCCAGCAGTTTGTTAAGTAGTCATGGCTACACCTTC.

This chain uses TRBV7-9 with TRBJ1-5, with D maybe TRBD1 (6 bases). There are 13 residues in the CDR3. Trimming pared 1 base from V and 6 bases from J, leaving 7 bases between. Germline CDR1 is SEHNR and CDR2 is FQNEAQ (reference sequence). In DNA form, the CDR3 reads TGTGCCAGCAGCTTAGACAGGGCTCAGCCCCAGCATTTT. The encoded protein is CASSLDRAQPQHF.

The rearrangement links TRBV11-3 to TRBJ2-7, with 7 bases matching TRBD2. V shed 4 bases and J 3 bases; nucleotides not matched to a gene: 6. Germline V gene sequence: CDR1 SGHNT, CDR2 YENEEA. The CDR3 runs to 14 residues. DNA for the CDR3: TGTGCCAGCAGCTACGGGGGGACTCGCTACGAGCAGTACTTC. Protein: CASSYGGTRYEQYF. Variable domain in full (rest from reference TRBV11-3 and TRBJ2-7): EAGVVQSPRYKIIEKKQPVAFWCNPISGHNTLYWYLQNLGQGPELLIRYENEEAVDDSQLPKDRFSAERLKGVDSTLKIQPAELGDSAVYLCASSYGGTRYEQYFGPGTRLTVT.

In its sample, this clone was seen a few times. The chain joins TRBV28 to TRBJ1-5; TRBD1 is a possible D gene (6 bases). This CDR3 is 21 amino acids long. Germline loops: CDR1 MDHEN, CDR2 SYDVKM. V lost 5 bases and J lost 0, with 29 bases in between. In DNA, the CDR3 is TGTGCCAGCAGTACTATGGTGGGGGCACTAACGGACCGAGATAGCAATCAGCCCCAGCATTTT. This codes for CASSTMVGALTDRDSNQPQHF.

CDR3 sequence: CASSLGQGFGYTF. CDR3 coding DNA: TGTGCCAGCAGTCTCGGACAGGGCTTTGGCTACACCTTC. This chain joins TRBV6-4 and TRBJ1-2; 8 bases are shared with TRBD1. V lost 5 bases to trimming and J lost 7 bases; unmatched junction nucleotides: 6. The CDR3 consists of 13 residues. The germline V gene has CDR1 MRHNA and CDR2 SNTAGT.

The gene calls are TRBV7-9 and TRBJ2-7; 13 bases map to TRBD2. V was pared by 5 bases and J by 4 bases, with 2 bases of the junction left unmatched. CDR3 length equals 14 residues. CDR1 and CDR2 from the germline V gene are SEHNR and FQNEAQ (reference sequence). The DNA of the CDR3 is TGTGCCAGCAGCCGGACTAGCGGGAGTTACGAGCAGTACTTC. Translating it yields CASSRTSGSYEQYF.

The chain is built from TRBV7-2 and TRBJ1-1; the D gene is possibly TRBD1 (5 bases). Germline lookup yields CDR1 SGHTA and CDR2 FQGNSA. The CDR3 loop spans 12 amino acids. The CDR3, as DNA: TGTGCGTCCAGGGTGTCCTCCACTGAAGCTTTCTTT. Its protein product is CASRVSSTEAFF.

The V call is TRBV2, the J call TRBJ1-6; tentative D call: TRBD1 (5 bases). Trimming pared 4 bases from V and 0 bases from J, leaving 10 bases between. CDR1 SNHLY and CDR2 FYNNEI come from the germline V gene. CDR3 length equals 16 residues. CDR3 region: CASSGGTSSYNSPLHF. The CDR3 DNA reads TGTGCCAGCAGTGGTGGGACTAGCTCCTATAATTCACCCCTCCACTTT.

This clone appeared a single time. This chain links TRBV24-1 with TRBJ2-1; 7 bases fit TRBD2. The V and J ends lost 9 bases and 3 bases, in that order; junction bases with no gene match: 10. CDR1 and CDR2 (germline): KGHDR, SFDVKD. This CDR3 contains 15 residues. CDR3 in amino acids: CATGGGKNLYNEQFF. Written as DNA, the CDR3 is TGTGCCACCGGGGGGGGAAAAAACCTCTACAATGAGCAGTTCTTC.

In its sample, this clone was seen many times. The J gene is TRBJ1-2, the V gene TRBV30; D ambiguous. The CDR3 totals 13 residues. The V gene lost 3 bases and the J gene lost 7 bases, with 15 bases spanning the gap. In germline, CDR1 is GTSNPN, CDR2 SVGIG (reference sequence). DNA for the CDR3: TGTGCCTGGAGAATAGTGGGTTCGGGTGGCTACACCTTC. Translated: CAWRIVGSGGYTF.

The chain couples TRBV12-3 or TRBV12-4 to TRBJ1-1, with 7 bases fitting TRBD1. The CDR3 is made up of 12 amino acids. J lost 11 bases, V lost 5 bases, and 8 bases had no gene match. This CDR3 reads CASSHDRAAAFF. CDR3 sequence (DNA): TGTGCCAGCAGTCATGACAGGGCAGCTGCTTTCTTT.

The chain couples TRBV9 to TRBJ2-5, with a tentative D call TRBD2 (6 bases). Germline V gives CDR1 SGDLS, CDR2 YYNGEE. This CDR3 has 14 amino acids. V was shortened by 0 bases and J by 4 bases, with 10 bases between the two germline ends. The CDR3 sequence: CASSVDRGGETQYF. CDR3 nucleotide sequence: TGTGCCAGCAGCGTAGATAGGGGAGGAGAGACCCAGTACTTC.

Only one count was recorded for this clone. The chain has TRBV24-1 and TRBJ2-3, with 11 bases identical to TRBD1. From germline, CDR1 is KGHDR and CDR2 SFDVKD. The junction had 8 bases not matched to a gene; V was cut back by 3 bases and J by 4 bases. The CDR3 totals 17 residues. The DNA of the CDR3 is TGTGCCACCAGTGATCCTCAACCGGGACAGGGGGCAGATACGCAGTATTTT. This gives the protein CATSDPQPGQGADTQYF.

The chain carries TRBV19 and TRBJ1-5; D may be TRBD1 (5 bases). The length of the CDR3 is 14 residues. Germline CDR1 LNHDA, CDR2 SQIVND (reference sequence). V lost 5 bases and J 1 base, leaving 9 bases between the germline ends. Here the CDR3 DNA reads TGTGCCAGTAGTTGGCAGGGAAGCAATCAGCCCCAGCATTTT. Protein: CASSWQGSNQPQHF.

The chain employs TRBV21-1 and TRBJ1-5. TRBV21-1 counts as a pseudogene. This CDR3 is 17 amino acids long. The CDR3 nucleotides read TGTGCCAGCAGCCCGCTGGGGGCGGGAGTTAGCAATCAGCCCCAGCATTTT. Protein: CASSPLGAGVSNQPQHF.

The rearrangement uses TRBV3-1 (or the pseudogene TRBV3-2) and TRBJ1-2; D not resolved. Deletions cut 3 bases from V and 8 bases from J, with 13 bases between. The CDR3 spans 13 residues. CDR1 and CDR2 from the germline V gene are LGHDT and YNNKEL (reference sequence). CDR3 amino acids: CASSQEGRGGYTF. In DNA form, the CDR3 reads TGTGCCAGCAGCCAGGAAGGGAGAGGCGGCTACACCTTC.

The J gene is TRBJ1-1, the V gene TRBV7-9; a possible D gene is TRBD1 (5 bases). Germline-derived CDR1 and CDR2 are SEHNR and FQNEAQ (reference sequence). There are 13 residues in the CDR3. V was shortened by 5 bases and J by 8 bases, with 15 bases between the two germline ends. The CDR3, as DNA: TGTGCCAGCAGCATGCGCCTCGGGGGAGAAGCTTTCTTT. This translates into CASSMRLGGEAFF. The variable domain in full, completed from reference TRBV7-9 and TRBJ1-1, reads DTGVSQNPRHKITKRGQNVTFRCDPISEHNRLYWYRQTLGQGPEFLTYFQNEAQLEKSRLLSDRFSAERPKGSFSTLEIQRTEQGDSAMYLCASSMRLGGEAFFGQGTRLTVV.

CDR3 residues: CATSRQSGNVPGELFF. The CDR3 nucleotides read TGTGCCACCAGCAGACAATCGGGGAATGTCCCCGGGGAGCTGTTTTTT. The rearrangement uses TRBV15 and TRBJ2-2, with D possibly matching TRBD2 (5 bases). V gave up 2 bases and J gave up 6 bases, with 16 bases separating them. Germline-derived CDR1 and CDR2 are LNHNV and YYDKDF (reference sequence). The CDR3 contains 16 residues.

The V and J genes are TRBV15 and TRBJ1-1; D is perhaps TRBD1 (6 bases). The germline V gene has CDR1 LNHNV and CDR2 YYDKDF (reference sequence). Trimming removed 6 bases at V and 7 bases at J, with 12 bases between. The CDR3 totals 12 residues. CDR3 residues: CATSITGFEAFF. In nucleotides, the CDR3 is TGTGCCACCAGTATCACAGGGTTTGAAGCTTTCTTT.

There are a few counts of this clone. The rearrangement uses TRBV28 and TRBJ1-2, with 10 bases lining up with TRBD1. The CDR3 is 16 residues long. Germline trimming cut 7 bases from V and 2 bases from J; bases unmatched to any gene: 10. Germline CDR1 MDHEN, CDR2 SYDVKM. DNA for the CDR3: TGTGCCAGCAAAGGGACAGGGGCATTTTTCAACTATGGCTACACCTTC. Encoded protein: CASKGTGAFFNYGYTF.

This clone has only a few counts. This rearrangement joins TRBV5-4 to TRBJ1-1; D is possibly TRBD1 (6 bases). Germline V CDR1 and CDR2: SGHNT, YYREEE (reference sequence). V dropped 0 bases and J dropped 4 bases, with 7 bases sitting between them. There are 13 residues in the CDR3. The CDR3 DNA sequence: TGTGCCAGCAGCTTGGAACAGGGCACTGAAGCTTTCTTT. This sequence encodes CASSLEQGTEAFF.

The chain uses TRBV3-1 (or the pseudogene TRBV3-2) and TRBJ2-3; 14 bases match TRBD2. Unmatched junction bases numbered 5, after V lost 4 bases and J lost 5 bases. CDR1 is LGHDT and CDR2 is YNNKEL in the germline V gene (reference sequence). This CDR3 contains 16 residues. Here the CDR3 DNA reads TGTGCCAGCAGCCTCGGACTAGCGGGGGGAATAGATACGCAGTATTTT. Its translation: CASSLGLAGGIDTQYF.

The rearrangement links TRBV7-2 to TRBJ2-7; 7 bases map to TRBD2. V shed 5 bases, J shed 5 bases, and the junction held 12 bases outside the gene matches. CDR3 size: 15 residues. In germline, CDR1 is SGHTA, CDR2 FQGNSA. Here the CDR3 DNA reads TGTGCCAGCAGCCCTCGCGGGGGACTCGAGCACGAGCAGTACTTC. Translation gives CASSPRGGLEHEQYF.

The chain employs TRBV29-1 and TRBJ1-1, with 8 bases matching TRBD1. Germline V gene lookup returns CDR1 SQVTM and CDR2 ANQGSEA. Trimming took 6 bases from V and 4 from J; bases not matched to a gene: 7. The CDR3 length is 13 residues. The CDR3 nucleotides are TGCAGCGTCCTTGGACAGGGACCCACTGAAGCTTTCTTT. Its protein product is CSVLGQGPTEAFF.

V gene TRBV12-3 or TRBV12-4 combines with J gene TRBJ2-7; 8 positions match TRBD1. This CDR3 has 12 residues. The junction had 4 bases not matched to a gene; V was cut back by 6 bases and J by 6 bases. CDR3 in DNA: TGTGCCAGCAGACGGACAGGGCGCGAGCAGTACTTC. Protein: CASRRTGREQYF.

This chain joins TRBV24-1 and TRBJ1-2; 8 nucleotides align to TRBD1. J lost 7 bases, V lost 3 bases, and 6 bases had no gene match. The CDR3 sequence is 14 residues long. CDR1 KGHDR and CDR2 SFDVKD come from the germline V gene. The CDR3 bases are TGTGCCACCAGTGATACCCGGACAGGGAGTGGCTACACCTTC. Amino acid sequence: CATSDTRTGSGYTF.

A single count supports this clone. CDR3 in DNA: TGTGCCAGTAGTATTAGCTACAATGAGCAGTTCTTC. Translated, it gives CASSISYNEQFF. The genes are TRBV19 and TRBJ2-1; D unresolved. This CDR3 is built from 12 residues. Germline loops: CDR1 LNHDA, CDR2 SQIVND (reference sequence). Trimming shortened V by 3 bases and J by 3 bases, and 3 bases separated the two germline ends. Filled out from reference TRBV19 and TRBJ2-1, the complete variable domain reads DGGITQSPKYLFRKEGQNVTLSCEQNLNHDAMYWYRQDPGQGLRLIYYSQIVNDFQKGDIAEGYSVSREKKESFPLTVTSAQKNPTAFYLCASSISYNEQFFGPGTRLTVL.